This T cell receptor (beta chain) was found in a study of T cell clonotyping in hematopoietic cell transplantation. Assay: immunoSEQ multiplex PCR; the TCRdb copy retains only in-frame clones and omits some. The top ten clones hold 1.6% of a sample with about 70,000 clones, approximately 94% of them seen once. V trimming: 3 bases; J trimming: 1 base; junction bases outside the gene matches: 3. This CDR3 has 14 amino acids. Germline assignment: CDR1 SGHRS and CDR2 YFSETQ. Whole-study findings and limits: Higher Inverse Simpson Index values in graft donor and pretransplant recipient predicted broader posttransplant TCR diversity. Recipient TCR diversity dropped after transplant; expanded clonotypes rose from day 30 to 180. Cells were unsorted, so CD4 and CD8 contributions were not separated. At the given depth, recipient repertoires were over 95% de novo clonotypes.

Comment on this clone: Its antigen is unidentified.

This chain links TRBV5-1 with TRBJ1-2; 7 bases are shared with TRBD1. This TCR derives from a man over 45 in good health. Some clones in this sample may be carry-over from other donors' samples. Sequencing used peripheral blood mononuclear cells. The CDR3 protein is CASSSGGNNYGYTF. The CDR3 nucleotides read TGCGCCAGCAGCTCAGGGGGGAATAACTATGGCTACACCTTC.